This TCR beta chain came from a study of lymphopenia after photon versus proton radiotherapy. Some clones are missing from TCRdb's copy, which holds only in-frame ones; the method was immunoSEQ multiplex PCR. The data hold 150,000 to 200,000 clones, with approximately 86% observed a single time. This sequence was found in a middle-aged man with gastric cancer. Here the sequenced sample was peripheral blood, taken from a patient treated with photon-based radiotherapy.

The CDR3 is CASSLGTGQGAFF. CDR3 bases: TGTGCCAGCAGCTTAGGGACAGGGCAGGGAGCTTTCTTT. The chain has TRBV7-2 and TRBJ1-1; 8 bases are a match to TRBD1. The V segment lost 1 base and the J segment 10 bases; nucleotides outside the gene matches: 5. The CDR3 is made up of 13 amino acids. Per germline, CDR1 SGHTA and CDR2 FQGNSA. Together with reference TRBV7-2 and TRBJ1-1, the CDR3 gives the full variable domain: GAGVSQSPSNKVTEKGKDVELRCDPISGHTALYWYRQSLGQGLEFLIYFQGNSAPDKSGLPSDRFSAERTGGSVSTLTIQRTQQEDSAVYLCASSLGTGQGAFFGQGTRLTVV.